The clone carrying this T cell receptor (beta chain) was observed a few times. Source study methods: Estimation of nucleated cell counts relied on the amplification of reference gene primers. TCRdb keeps only in-frame clones here, not all; method: immunoSEQ multiplex PCR. That table gives V, J and clone size, and the DNA gave D and trimming. Among some 290,000 clones listed, around 78% were seen once. This specimen belongs to a study of blood T cell repertoires in COVID-19. Study summary: Whether acute or convalescent, the COVID-19 samples came from the United States, Italy and Spain. The analysed material was cDNA or gDNA that came from T cells, B-cell-depleted T cells, or PBMCs.

The CDR3 loop spans 15 amino acids. V lost 10 bases to trimming and J lost 4 bases; unmatched junction nucleotides: 11. In germline, CDR1 is LNHDA, CDR2 SQIVND (reference sequence). This receptor was taken from a man aged 55-75 years who had recovered from COVID-19. This sequence joins TRBV19 and TRBJ2-1; TRBD2 agrees at 9 bases. The source material was peripheral blood. In DNA, the CDR3 is TGTGCCACCCAAGCTAGCGGGAACTTTTACAATGAGCAGTTCTTC. It yields the protein CATQASGNFYNEQFF.